These 25 T cell receptor beta chains came from one sample sequenced in a study of cytomegalovirus exposure and HLA in healthy donors. A multiplex PCR was run with 60 Vbeta primers and 13 Jbeta primers. The protocol was immunoSEQ multiplex PCR, while the TCRdb copy is restricted to in-frame clones and leaves out a portion. The sample records 250,000 or so clones, around 90% being singletons. What was sequenced was PBMCs. These receptors originate from a girl aged 2 to 9 in good health and CMV-seronegative.

J is TRBJ2-1 and V is TRBV6-5; TRBD1 agrees at 7 bases. The CDR3 is 12 amino acids. Per the germline V gene, CDR1 is MNHEY and CDR2 is SVGAGI. V dropped 5 bases and J dropped 13; count of bases not matched to a gene: 8. CDR3 nucleotide sequence: TGTGCCAGCAGTCTCGACAGGGTCAATCAGTTCTTC. This translates into CASSLDRVNQFF.

The chain couples TRBV9 to TRBJ2-1; 9 nucleotides agree with TRBD2. Germline lookup yields CDR1 SGDLS and CDR2 YYNGEE. The J segment lost 0 bases and the V segment lost 4 bases, leaving 2 bases of the junction unmatched. This CDR3 has 15 residues. The CDR3 DNA reads TGTGCCAGCAGCAATAGCGGGAGCTCCTACAATGAGCAGTTCTTC. Amino acid sequence: CASSNSGSSYNEQFF.

A single count supports this clone. The chain recombines TRBV7-2 with TRBJ2-2; 8 positions agree with TRBD1. The CDR3 is made up of 16 amino acids. V was pared by 6 bases and J by 5 bases, with 11 bases of the junction left unmatched. CDR1 SGHTA and CDR2 FQGNSA come from the germline V gene. This CDR3 reads CASRLRQGMVTGELFF. CDR3 DNA sequence: TGTGCCAGCAGACTTCGACAGGGGATGGTTACCGGGGAGCTGTTTTTT.

This chain uses TRBV5-4 with TRBJ1-4, with D perhaps TRBD1 (5 bases). The CDR3 length is 17 residues. The germline CDR1 and CDR2 sequences are SGHNT and YYREEE (reference sequence). Between the trimmed V and J ends, which lost 2 bases and 0 bases, there was a span of 14 bases. CDR3 in amino acids: CASSLVDQGTTNEKLFF. CDR3 bases: TGTGCCAGCAGCTTAGTGGACCAGGGAACAACTAATGAAAAACTGTTTTTT.

The rearrangement joins TRBV4-2 to TRBJ2-7; D uncertain. The CDR3 has 11 residues. Trimming removed 1 base at V and 5 bases at J, with 3 bases between. CDR1 and CDR2 from the germline V gene are LGHNA and YNFKEQ. This CDR3 is CASSQANEQYF. The CDR3 region has the DNA TGTGCCAGCAGCCAAGCTAACGAGCAGTACTTC.

This clone showed up just once. The J gene is TRBJ2-1, the V gene TRBV6-1; TRBD2 might be the D (5 bases). Germline values: CDR1 MNHNS, CDR2 SASEGT. CDR3 length: 15 amino acids. Trimming left V 6 bases short and J 4 bases short, with 16 bases between. The CDR3 nucleotides are TGTGCCAGCAGCCGTGAGGCGGGCACATACAATGAGCAGTTCTTC. Translated, it gives CASSREAGTYNEQFF.

This sequence joins TRBV11-2 and TRBJ2-7, with D unresolved. The germline V and J ends were trimmed by 2 bases and 3 bases, with 8 bases remaining between them. Germline loops: CDR1 SGHAT, CDR2 FQNNGV. The CDR3 totals 13 residues. In DNA, the CDR3 is TGTGCCAGCAGCTTATTCCTAGACTACGAGCAGTACTTC. It translates to CASSLFLDYEQYF.

The chain uses TRBV6-1 and TRBJ1-5; TRBD1 aligns across 9 bases. The CDR3 has 19 amino acids. V trimming: 4 bases; J trimming: 0 bases; junction bases outside the gene matches: 13. Germline V gene lookup returns CDR1 MNHNS and CDR2 SASEGT. As DNA, the CDR3 is TGTGCCAGCAGTGGAGGGATGGGACAGGGCGACTATAGCAATCAGCCCCAGCATTTT. Its protein is CASSGGMGQGDYSNQPQHF.

The chain employs TRBV2 and TRBJ2-2; 9 bases agree with TRBD1. With V trimmed by 4 bases and J by 0 bases, 9 bases remained unmatched. The CDR3 is made up of 18 amino acids. Germline values: CDR1 SNHLY, CDR2 FYNNEI. The chain's CDR3 is CASSVTGTGRANTGELFF. CDR3 coding DNA: TGTGCCAGCAGTGTAACTGGGACAGGGAGGGCGAACACCGGGGAGCTGTTTTTT.

V is TRBV5-4 and J is TRBJ2-3; D is possibly TRBD2 (6 bases). Trimming took off 0 bases at V and 6 bases at J, with 8 bases between the two ends. Germline V lookup: CDR1 SGHNT, CDR2 YYREEE (reference sequence). This CDR3 has 13 residues. The CDR3 is CASSLVLADTQYF. For the CDR3, the DNA is TGTGCCAGCAGCTTGGTCCTAGCGGATACGCAGTATTTT.

The genes are TRBV10-3 and TRBJ2-1, with a weak D call TRBD2 (5 bases). Deletions cut 0 bases from V and 3 bases from J, with 18 bases between. Germline CDR1 and CDR2: ENHRY and SYGVKD. The CDR3 has 18 amino acids. The CDR3 loop is CAISESAGSGQVYNEQFF. The DNA for the CDR3 is TGTGCCATCAGTGAGTCGGCGGGTTCGGGTCAGGTCTACAATGAGCAGTTCTTC.

This chain uses TRBV9 with TRBJ2-7; TRBD1 matches at 8 bases. V lost 1 base, J lost 5 bases, and 8 bases stayed unmatched. This CDR3 has 15 amino acids. From germline, CDR1 is SGDLS and CDR2 YYNGEE. The CDR3 bases are TGTGCCAGCAGCGTAACTGGACAGGGACTGGACGAGCAGTACTTC. It is translated as CASSVTGQGLDEQYF.

The V call is TRBV4-1, the J call TRBJ2-7; possible D gene TRBD2, 5 bases. V was shortened by 1 base and J by 2 bases, with 9 bases between the two germline ends. The CDR3 contains 14 residues. In germline, CDR1 is MGHRA, CDR2 YSYEKL. The CDR3 loop reads CASSQAQRAYEQYF. CDR3 DNA: TGCGCCAGCAGCCAAGCTCAGAGGGCCTACGAGCAGTACTTC.

V and J are TRBV9 and TRBJ1-1; 9 positions agree with TRBD1. This CDR3 is 18 amino acids long. With 2 bases clipped from V and 3 bases from J, the junction kept 14 bases outside the gene matches. Germline V gives CDR1 SGDLS, CDR2 YYNGEE. The CDR3 sequence: CASSVSTTGGSRDTEAFF. The CDR3 nucleotides read TGTGCCAGCAGCGTCTCAACTACAGGGGGCAGTCGGGACACTGAAGCTTTCTTT. The whole variable domain, remainder taken from reference TRBV9 and TRBJ1-1, is DSGVTQTPKHLITATGQRVTLRCSPRSGDLSVYWYQQSLDQGLQFLIQYYNGEERAKGNILERFSAQQFPDLHSELNLSSLELGDSALYFCASSVSTTGGSRDTEAFFGQGTRLTVV.

CDR3 nucleotides: TGCAGCGTTACGCAGGGGGTTTTCTACGAGCAGTACTTC. Amino acid sequence: CSVTQGVFYEQYF. V is TRBV29-1 and J is TRBJ2-5, with 7 bases matching TRBD1. The J call may be incorrect, as the DNA end agrees better with TRBJ2-7. Germline values: CDR1 SQVTM, CDR2 ANQGSEA. This CDR3 is 13 amino acids long.

The chain carries TRBV30 and TRBJ1-1, with 7 bases matching TRBD1. Germline V lookup: CDR1 GTSNPN, CDR2 SVGIG (reference sequence). The CDR3 totals 12 residues. V lost 5 bases and J lost 6; bases outside the gene matches: 6. Written as DNA, the CDR3 is TGTGCCTGGGGCAGGGGGTTCGCTGAAGCTTTCTTT. It codes for CAWGRGFAEAFF.

As concerns this clone: Different DNA sequences within this sample yield the same CDR3. This sequence joins TRBV5-4 and TRBJ2-5; D uncertain. There are 13 residues in the CDR3. The germline V gene has CDR1 SGHNT and CDR2 YYREEE (reference sequence). Trimming removed 0 bases from V and 4 bases from J, with 7 bases in between. Here the CDR3 reads CASSLGQRETQYF. The CDR3 region has the DNA TGTGCCAGCAGCTTGGGGCAGCGAGAGACCCAGTACTTC.

CDR3 in DNA: TGCGCCAGCAGGCCGACTGCCACCTACGAGCAGTACTTC. This encodes CASRPTATYEQYF. The chain recombines TRBV4-1 with TRBJ2-7; D remains unclear. The CDR3 is 13 residues long. CDR1 and CDR2 (germline): MGHRA, YSYEKL. Deletions cut 6 bases from V and 2 bases from J, with 11 bases between.

The chain has TRBV5-1 and TRBJ1-5; 10 bases line up with TRBD1. Per the germline V gene, CDR1 is SGHRS and CDR2 is YFSETQ. V shed 4 bases and J 5 bases; nucleotides not matched to a gene: 3. This CDR3 has 14 amino acids. CDR3 coding DNA: TGCGCCAGCAGCCTGACAGGGGGCGATCAGCCCCAGCATTTT. It translates to CASSLTGGDQPQHF.

Here the CDR3 reads CASSYSGRGGYEQYF. The DNA of the CDR3 is TGTGCCAGCAGTTACTCTGGCAGGGGAGGGTACGAGCAGTACTTC. The V gene is TRBV6-6, the J gene TRBJ2-5; possible D gene TRBD2, 7 bases. Judging by the DNA end, TRBJ2-7 fits better; the J call may be wrong. The germline V gene has CDR1 MNHNY and CDR2 SVGAGI (reference sequence). The CDR3 length is 15 residues.

The rearrangement joins TRBV10-3 to TRBJ1-2; tentative D call: TRBD1 (6 bases). The CDR3 extends over 16 amino acids. Germline V gene sequence: CDR1 ENHRY, CDR2 SYGVKD. With 6 bases removed from V and 2 bases from J, the gap between germline ends came to 19 bases. The CDR3 spells CAISMEETGTNYGYTF. The CDR3 nucleotides read TGTGCCATCAGCATGGAAGAAACAGGGACCAACTATGGCTACACCTTC.

V usage is TRBV30 and J usage is TRBJ2-5; TRBD1 might be the D (5 bases). Deletions cut 4 bases from V and 7 bases from J, with 19 bases between. The CDR3 length is 14 residues. Germline V gene lookup returns CDR1 GTSNPN and CDR2 SVGIG (reference sequence). This CDR3 is CAWITASGTGTQYF. For the CDR3, the DNA is TGTGCCTGGATCACAGCGTCGGGCACAGGGACCCAGTACTTC.

This chain uses TRBV6-1 with TRBJ2-7; 8 bases are a match to TRBD2. CDR1 MNHNS and CDR2 SASEGT come from the germline V gene. This CDR3 comprises 13 residues. V gave up 5 bases and J gave up 1 base; unmatched junction bases: 1. In nucleotides, the CDR3 is TGTGCCAGCAGTCGCGGGAGGTCCTACGAGCAGTACTTC. It is translated as CASSRGRSYEQYF.

V is TRBV7-8 and J is TRBJ2-1, with D possibly matching TRBD2 (7 bases). The V end lost 5 bases, the J end lost 6 bases, and 17 bases lay between the germline ends. The CDR3 runs to 15 residues. Germline loops: CDR1 SGHVS, CDR2 FQNEAQ. This chain's CDR3 is CASSVGGASFNEQFF. DNA for the CDR3: TGTGCCAGCAGCGTGGGGGGGGCGTCTTTCAATGAGCAGTTCTTC.

The CDR3 nucleotides read TGTGCCAGCAGCTCCCGGACAGCCTACCCCGACGAGCAGTACTTC. Translation: CASSSRTAYPDEQYF. This chain joins TRBV7-8 and TRBJ2-7; D perhaps matches TRBD1 (6 bases). This CDR3 contains 15 residues. Germline V gives CDR1 SGHVS, CDR2 FQNEAQ. Trimming cost V 4 bases and J 5 bases, with 18 bases left between them.